This T cell receptor (beta chain) appears in the sequencing data of a study of STAT5B mutations in CD4+ large granular lymphocyte leukemia (dated 2022 in TCRdb). Background on the whole study: Among healthy controls, the CDR3 'QG' motif was associated with a particular HLA allele. The TCRbeta repertoires of CD4+ T-cell large granular lymphocyte leukemia patients were compared with the TCRbeta repertoires of healthy blood donors. Flow cytometry on FACSCanto II or FACSVerse showed that the purified fractions were more than 95% pure among lymphocytes. Study-wide conclusions, independent of this receptor: The data were not HLA-matched, and the relatively small sample size could explain the higher clonality seen in CD4+ compared with CD8+ T-LGLL. Greater clonality appeared to be present in CD4-sorted patient repertoires than in healthy CD4+ repertoires, and the difference was retained after the putative leukemic clones were removed. TRBV06-family usage was enriched among the top patient clones (8/27) compared with healthy controls (2/35). Each patient's main leukemic clonotypes were private, but approximately 26% of these clonotypes showed up at low frequency in the non-leukemic repertoires of other patients.

This clone has a single count. The target of this receptor is not known. The input lacks base qualities; no much larger clone sits a single base away. CDR3 length: 15 amino acids, cysteine to phenylalanine. Only the CDR3 portion is preserved as DNA: 45 bases, with reading frame beginning at the first base. Relative to germline, V is missing 6 bases and J is missing 0 bases, with 4 bases of the junction outside any gene match. CDR1 and CDR2 (SNHLY, FYNNEI) derive from the germline V gene. The immunoSEQ assay at survey resolution was applied to genomic DNA for sequencing of TCRbeta rearrangements. In the paper's pipeline: In the TCR sequencing data, the lowest productive clonotype frequency that could be detected was 2.59 x 10-5. Analyses included only productive TCRbeta rearrangements, meaning complete and in-frame sequences. The clonality of each sample was calculated as Simpson clonality in the immunoSEQ Analyzer version 3.0. Clones were categorized by frequency as very rare, small, medium, large (1-20%) or hyperexpanded (>20%). Generation probabilities were estimated with OLGA 1.2.3, V-gene circos plots were made with VDJtools, specificities were searched in VDJdb, and CDR3 motifs were identified with GLIPH. What TCRdb holds here is the immuneACCESS table cut down to in-frame rearrangements. Part of the clones is not present; checked against another copy, under half of the missing clones reflect an unresolved V gene, and the others are unexplained. The DNA gave D and trimming, while V, J and clone size come from that table. This sample is represented by 30,000 to 40,000 clones; approximately 82% of them were singletons. 6.5% to 9% of the sample belongs to the ten largest clones.

Healthy controls were 35 or so blood donors whose buffy coats came from the Finnish Red Cross blood service. All TCR-sequenced material derived from peripheral blood: patient blood samples and healthy donor buffy coats. Peripheral blood mononuclear cells were isolated by Ficoll-Hypaque gradient centrifugation. CD4+ cells were purified magnetically from the buffy coats of healthy controls. Genomic DNA was extracted with the Gentra Puregene Cell and Tissue kit and quantified on a Qubit 2.0 fluorometer. What was sequenced was CD4+ T cells from blood buffy coats. Recombination joined TRBV2 with TRBJ1-4; TRBD1 aligns with 7 central bases. The source of this sequence is a human donor in good health. The CDR3 region reads CASSPTGSTNEKLFF. The bases read TGTGCCAGCAGCCCGACAGGGTCAACTAATGAAAAACTGTTTTTT.